The sequence of this T cell receptor beta chain was determined in a study of blood T cell repertoires in COVID-19. Original analysis: It was from reference gene primer amplification that nucleated cell counts were estimated. Measured with immunoSEQ multiplex PCR; TCRdb has only the in-frame clones, and not every one. Clone size and V and J calls were adopted from that table, with D and trimming inferred from the DNA. The data hold 130,000 to 150,000 clones, with around 87% observed a single time. The CDR3 totals 14 residues. V was clipped by 4 bases and J by 3 bases; unmatched bases: 1. The V gene's germline CDR1 is LNHNV and CDR2 YYDKDF (reference sequence).

Sequencing was carried out using PBMCs or T cells enriched from blood (not recorded which). This chain links TRBV15 with TRBJ1-4; 8 bases fit TRBD1. The receptor's source is a woman aged 25 to 39 with acute COVID-19. CDR3: CATSKQGANEKLFF. The CDR3 DNA reads as TGTGCCACCAGCAAACAGGGGGCTAATGAAAAACTGTTTTTT.